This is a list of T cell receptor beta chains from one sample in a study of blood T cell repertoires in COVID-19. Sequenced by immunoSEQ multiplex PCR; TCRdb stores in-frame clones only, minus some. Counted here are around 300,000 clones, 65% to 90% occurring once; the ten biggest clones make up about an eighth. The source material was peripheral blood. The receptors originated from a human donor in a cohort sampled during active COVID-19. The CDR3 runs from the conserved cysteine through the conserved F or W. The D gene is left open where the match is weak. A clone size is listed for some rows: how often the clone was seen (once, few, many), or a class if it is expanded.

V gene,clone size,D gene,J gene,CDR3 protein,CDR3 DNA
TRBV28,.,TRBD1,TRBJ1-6,CASSGQGGSPLHF,TGTGCCAGCTCGGGACAGGGAGGTTCACCCCTCCACTTT
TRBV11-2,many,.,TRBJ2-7,CASSWRQVYEQYF,TGTGCCAGCAGCTGGAGACAGGTCTACGAGCAGTACTTC
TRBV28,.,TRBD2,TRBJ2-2,CASSRTRGATGELFF,TGTGCCAGCAGTCGGACTAGAGGGGCCACCGGGGAGCTGTTTTTT
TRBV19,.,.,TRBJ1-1,CASGKGNRGSTEAFF,TGTGCCAGTGGCAAAGGGAATAGGGGCTCCACTGAAGCTTTCTTT
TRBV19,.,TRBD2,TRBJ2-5,CASSTGLAGVRETQYF,TGTGCCAGTAGTACAGGACTAGCGGGAGTTCGAGAGACCCAGTACTTC
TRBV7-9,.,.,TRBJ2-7,CASTNREGDYEQYF,TGTGCCAGCACAAACAGGGAGGGAGACTACGAGCAGTACTTC
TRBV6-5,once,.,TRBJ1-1,CATSSPTEAFF,TGTGCCACTTCTTCCCCCACTGAAGCTTTCTTT
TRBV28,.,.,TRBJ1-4,CASSLWGGGEKLFF,TGTGCCAGCAGTTTATGGGGAGGGGGTGAAAAACTGTTTTTT
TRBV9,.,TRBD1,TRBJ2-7,CASTPQGDGEQYF,TGTGCCAGCACCCCACAGGGGGATGGGGAGCAGTACTTC
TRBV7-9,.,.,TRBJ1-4,CASSLGGHGNEKLFF,TGTGCCAGCAGCTTAGGCGGACACGGAAATGAAAAACTGTTTTTT
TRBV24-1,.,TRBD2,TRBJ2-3,CATSDLGLAGGKGTQYF,TGTGCCACCAGTGATTTGGGACTAGCGGGAGGAAAGGGTACGCAGTATTTT
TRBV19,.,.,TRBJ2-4,CASRIPGLAKNIQYF,TGTGCCAGTAGGATCCCCGGACTAGCCAAAAACATTCAGTACTTC
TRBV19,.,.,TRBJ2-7,CASSITGASPSEQYF,TGTGCCAGTAGTATCACGGGAGCGTCCCCCTCCGAGCAGTACTTC
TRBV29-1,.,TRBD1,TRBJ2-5,CSVDRVAETQYF,TGCAGCGTCGACAGGGTTGCGGAGACCCAGTACTTC
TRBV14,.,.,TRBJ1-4,CASSQDIRDEKLFF,TGTGCCAGCAGCCAAGATATCAGGGATGAAAAACTGTTTTTT
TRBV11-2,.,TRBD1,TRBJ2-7,CASSLAGGGEQYF,TGTGCCAGCAGCTTAGCAGGGGGTGGGGAGCAGTACTTC
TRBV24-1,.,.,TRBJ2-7,CATSDESSYEQYF,TGTGCCACCAGTGATGAGAGCTCCTACGAGCAGTACTTC
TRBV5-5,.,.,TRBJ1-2,CASSRLTGGYGYTF,TGTGCCAGCAGCAGGCTAACCGGCGGCTATGGCTACACCTTC
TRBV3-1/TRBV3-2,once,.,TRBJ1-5,CASSDSAYSNQPQHF,TGTGCCAGCAGCGACAGTGCTTATAGCAATCAGCCCCAGCATTTT
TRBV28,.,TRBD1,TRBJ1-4,CASSSPGGPTNEKLFF,TGTGCCAGCAGTTCCCCAGGGGGTCCGACTAATGAAAAACTGTTTTTT
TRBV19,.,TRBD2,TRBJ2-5,CASSIGGRAGVAETQYF,TGTGCCAGTAGTATAGGGGGCAGGGCGGGAGTGGCAGAGACCCAGTACTTC
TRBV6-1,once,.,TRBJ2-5,CASSESRRKTQYF,TGTGCCAGCAGTGAATCCCGGCGGAAGACCCAGTACTTC
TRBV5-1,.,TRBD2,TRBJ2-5,CASSLWGGQELQETQYF,TGCGCCAGCAGCTTGTGGGGAGGGCAGGAACTTCAAGAGACCCAGTACTTC
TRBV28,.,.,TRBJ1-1,CASSQVLNTEAFF,TGTGCCAGCAGTCAGGTATTGAACACTGAAGCTTTCTTT
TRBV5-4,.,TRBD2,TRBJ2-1,CASSPTSGSSYNEQFF,TGTGCCAGCAGCCCGACTAGCGGGAGCTCCTACAATGAGCAGTTCTTC
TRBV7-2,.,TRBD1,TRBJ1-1,CASSPRQGMNTEAFF,TGTGCCAGCAGCCCCCGACAGGGGATGAACACTGAAGCTTTCTTT
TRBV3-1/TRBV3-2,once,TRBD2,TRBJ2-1,CASSLRTSGRRDEQFF,TGTGCCAGCAGCCTTCGGACTAGCGGGAGAAGAGATGAGCAGTTCTTC
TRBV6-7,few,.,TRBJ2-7,CASTVDIERGYEQYF,TGTGCCAGCACCGTGGATATAGAACGGGGCTACGAGCAGTACTTC
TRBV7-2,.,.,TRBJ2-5,CASSLGLSGLETQYF,TGTGCCAGCAGCTTGGGCCTTAGCGGACTGGAGACCCAGTACTTC
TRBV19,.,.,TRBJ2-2,CASSMTGRGRTGELFF,TGTGCCAGTAGTATGACTGGGCGGGGGCGCACCGGGGAGCTGTTTTTT
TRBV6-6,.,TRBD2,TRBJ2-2,CASSYELAANTGELFF,TGTGCCAGCAGTTACGAACTAGCGGCGAACACCGGGGAGCTGTTTTTT